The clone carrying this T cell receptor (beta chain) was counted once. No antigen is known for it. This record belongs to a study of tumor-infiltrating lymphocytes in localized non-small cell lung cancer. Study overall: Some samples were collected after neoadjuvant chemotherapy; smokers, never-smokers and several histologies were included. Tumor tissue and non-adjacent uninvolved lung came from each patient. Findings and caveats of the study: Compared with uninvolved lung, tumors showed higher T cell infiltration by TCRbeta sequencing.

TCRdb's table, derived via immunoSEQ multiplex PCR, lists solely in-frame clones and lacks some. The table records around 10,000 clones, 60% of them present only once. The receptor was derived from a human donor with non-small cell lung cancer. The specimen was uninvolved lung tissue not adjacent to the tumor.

The CDR3 sequence: CASSADHGGGYGYTF. The CDR3 DNA reads TGCGCCAGCAGCGCCGACCATGGTGGGGGTTATGGCTACACCTTC. The chain is built from TRBV5-1 and TRBJ1-2, with D possibly being TRBD1 (5 bases). V shed 4 bases and J shed 5 bases, with 18 bases lying between them. CDR3 length: 15 residues. The germline gives CDR1 SGHRS, CDR2 YFSETQ.